The clone carrying this TCR beta chain was recorded at least ten times. What it binds is unknown. Noted treatment: 10-day PBMC culture with coronavirus spike peptide pools or control peptides (ViraFEST assay). These data belong to a study of vaccination and CD4 T cells after COVID-19. V was clipped by 2 bases and J by 6 bases, with 10 bases between them. This CDR3 has 13 residues. The germline V gene encodes CDR1 MDHEN and CDR2 SYDVKM. The assay that was used to sequence DNA from cultured CD4+ T cells was the Oncomine TCR Beta short-read assay. TCRdb analysed the PCR reads with MiXCR anew, one entry per CDR3 protein. This sample has around 4,900 distinct CDR3 sequences, with roughly a fifth found just once.

The rearrangement links TRBV28 to TRBJ1-2; D possibly corresponds to TRBD1 (5 bases). The material was CD4+ T cells from blood, cultured in vitro, obtained after SARS-CoV-2 vaccination. This receptor was obtained from a human donor who had recovered from COVID-19. CDR3 sequence reads: CASSLRAGNGYTF. The CDR3 DNA follows: TGTGCCAGCAGTTTAAGGGCAGGGAATGGCTACACCTTC.